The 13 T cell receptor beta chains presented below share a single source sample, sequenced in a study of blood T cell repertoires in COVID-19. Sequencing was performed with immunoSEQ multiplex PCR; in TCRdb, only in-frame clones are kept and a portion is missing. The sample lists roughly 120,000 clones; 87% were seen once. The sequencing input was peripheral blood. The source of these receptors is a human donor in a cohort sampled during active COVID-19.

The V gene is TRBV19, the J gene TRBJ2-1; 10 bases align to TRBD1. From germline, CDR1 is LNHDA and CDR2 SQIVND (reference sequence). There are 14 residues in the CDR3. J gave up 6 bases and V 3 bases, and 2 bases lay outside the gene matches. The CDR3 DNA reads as TGTGCCAGTAGTATGAGGACAGGGGGCAATGAGCAGTTCTTC. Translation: CASSMRTGGNEQFF.

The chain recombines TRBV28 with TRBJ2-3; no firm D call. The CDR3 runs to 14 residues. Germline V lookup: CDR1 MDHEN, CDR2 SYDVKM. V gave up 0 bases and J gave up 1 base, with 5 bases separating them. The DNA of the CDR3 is TGTGCCAGCAGTTTATGGCAGGGCACAGATACGCAGTATTTT. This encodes CASSLWQGTDTQYF.

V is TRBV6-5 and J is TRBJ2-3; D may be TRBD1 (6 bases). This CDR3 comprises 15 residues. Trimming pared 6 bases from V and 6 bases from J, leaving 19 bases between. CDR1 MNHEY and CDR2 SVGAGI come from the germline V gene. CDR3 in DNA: TGTGCCAGCAGCCTTGGGTCCTCAACAGGGGATACGCAGTATTTT. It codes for CASSLGSSTGDTQYF.

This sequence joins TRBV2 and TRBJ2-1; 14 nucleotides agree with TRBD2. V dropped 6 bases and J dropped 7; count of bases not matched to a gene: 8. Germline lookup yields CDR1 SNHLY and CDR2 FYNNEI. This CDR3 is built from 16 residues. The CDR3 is CASSLRLAGGRNEQFF. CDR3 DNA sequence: TGTGCCAGCAGCCTACGACTAGCGGGGGGGCGGAATGAGCAGTTCTTC.

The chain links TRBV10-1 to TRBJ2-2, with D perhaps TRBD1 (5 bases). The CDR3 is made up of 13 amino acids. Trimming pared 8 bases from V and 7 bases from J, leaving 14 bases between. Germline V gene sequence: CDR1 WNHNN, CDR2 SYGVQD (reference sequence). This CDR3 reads CASRKGHGGELFF. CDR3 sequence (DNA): TGCGCCAGCCGGAAGGGGCACGGCGGGGAGCTGTTTTTT.

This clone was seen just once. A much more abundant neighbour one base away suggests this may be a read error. DNA for the CDR3: TGTGCCAGCAGCCAAGACGAGCAGCGGGGGGATTATGAGCAGTTCTTC. It is translated as CASSQDEQRGDYEQFF. The chain employs TRBV3-1 (or the pseudogene TRBV3-2) and TRBJ2-1; 9 positions agree with TRBD2. Germline-derived CDR1 and CDR2 are LGHDT and YNNKEL (reference sequence). There are 16 residues in the CDR3. The trim removed 0 bases at V and 8 bases at J, leaving 8 bases unmatched.

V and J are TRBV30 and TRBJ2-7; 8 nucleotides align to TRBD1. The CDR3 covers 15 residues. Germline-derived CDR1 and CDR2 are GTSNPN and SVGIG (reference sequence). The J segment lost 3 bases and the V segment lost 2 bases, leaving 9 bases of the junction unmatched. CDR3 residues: CAWSTPWTGHYEQYF. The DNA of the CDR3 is TGTGCCTGGAGTACTCCCTGGACAGGGCACTACGAGCAGTACTTC.

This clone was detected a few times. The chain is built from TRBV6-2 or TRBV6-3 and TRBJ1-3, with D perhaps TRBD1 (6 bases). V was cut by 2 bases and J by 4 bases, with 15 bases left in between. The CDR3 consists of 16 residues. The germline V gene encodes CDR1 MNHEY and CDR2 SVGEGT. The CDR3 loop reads CASSYGTTKRGNTIYF. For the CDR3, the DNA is TGTGCCAGCAGTTACGGGACAACTAAGCGGGGAAACACCATATATTTT.

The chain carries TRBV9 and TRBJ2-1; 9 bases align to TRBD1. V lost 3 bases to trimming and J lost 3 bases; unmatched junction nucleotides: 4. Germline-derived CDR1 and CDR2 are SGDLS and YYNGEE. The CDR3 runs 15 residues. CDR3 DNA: TGTGCCAGCAGCGCTCGGACAGGGGACTACAATGAGCAGTTCTTC. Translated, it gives CASSARTGDYNEQFF.

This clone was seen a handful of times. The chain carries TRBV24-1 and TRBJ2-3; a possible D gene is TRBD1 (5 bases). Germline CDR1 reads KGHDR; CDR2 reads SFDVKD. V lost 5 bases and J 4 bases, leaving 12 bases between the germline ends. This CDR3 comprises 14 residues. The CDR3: CATSGAGPADTQYF. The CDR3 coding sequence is TGTGCCACCAGTGGGGCAGGGCCGGCAGATACGCAGTATTTT.

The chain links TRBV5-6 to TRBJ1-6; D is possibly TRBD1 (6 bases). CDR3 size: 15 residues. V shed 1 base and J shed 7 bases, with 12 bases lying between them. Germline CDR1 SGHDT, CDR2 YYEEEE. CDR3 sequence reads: CASSLPGHDNSPLHF. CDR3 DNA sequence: TGTGCCAGCAGCTTGCCGGGACACGACAATTCACCCCTCCACTTT.

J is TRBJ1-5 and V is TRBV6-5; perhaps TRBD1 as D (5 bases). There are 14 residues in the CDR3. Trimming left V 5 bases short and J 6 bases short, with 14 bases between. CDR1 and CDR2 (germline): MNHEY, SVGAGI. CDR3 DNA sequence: TGTGCCAGCAGTCCTAACGACAGAGGTCAGCCCCAGCATTTT. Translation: CASSPNDRGQPQHF.

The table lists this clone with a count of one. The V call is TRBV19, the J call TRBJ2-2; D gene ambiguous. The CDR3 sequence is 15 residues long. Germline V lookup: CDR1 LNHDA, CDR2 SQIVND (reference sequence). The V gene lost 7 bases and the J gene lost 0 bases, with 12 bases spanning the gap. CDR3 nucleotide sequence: TGTGCCAGTAACCAAGACACCTCGAACACCGGGGAGCTGTTTTTT. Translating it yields CASNQDTSNTGELFF.